The entry below gives a single T cell receptor beta chain sequence along with its context. Its antigen is currently unknown. Repertoires were generated with immunoSEQ multiplex PCR, while TCRdb's copy carries only in-frame clones and drops some. The top ten clones hold approximately 5.3% of a sample with 45,000 or so clones, around 84% of them seen once. Documented time point: recipient sample about 28 days before transplant, after cytoreduction. These data are taken from a study of T cell clonotyping in hematopoietic cell transplantation. Study details: Cytoreduction preceded collection of pretransplant recipient samples.

Study conclusions and caveats: Few recipient clonotypes overlapped donors; over 95% were de novo at given depth. Pathologically expanded recipient clonotypes increased progressively from day 30 to day 180 as diversity fell.

The CDR3 extends over 13 amino acids. V lost 5 bases, J lost 4 bases, and 12 bases lay in between. Germline CDR1 GTSNPN, CDR2 SVGIG (reference sequence). V gene TRBV30 combines with J gene TRBJ2-1; D unclear. The sequencing used peripheral blood mononuclear cells, collected before stem cell transplant. This TCR was sampled from a man in his sixties with myelodysplastic syndrome. Some clones in this sample may be carry-over from other donors' samples. The CDR3 region is CAWATDTYNEQFF. CDR3 bases: TGTGCCTGGGCAACCGACACTTACAATGAGCAGTTCTTC.